The count of the clone carrying this T cell receptor beta chain is one. Antigen specificity is unknown. TCRdb's copy holds only in-frame clones and misses some; the assay was immunoSEQ multiplex PCR. Of 15,000 to 20,000 clones in the sample, roughly 80% were seen once. The CDR3 runs 15 residues. V lost 0 bases, J lost 6 bases, and 2 bases stayed unmatched. Germline V CDR1 and CDR2: SGHDT, YYEEEE. This entry comes from a study of T cell repertoires in ileal Crohn's disease. Overall study results and limits: Endoscopic recurrence occurred in every patient whose clonality exceeded 26.8%.

The sequence was obtained from an adult with Crohn's disease. Sample: ileal tissue. This chain connects TRBV5-6 to TRBJ2-7; 14 bases are shared with TRBD2. The CDR3 DNA reads as TGTGCCAGCAGCTTGGGGACTAGCGGGGGGTTCGAGCAGTACTTC. Residues: CASSLGTSGGFEQYF.